The 29 T cell receptor beta chains below all came from one sample that was sequenced in a study of T cell responses to AZD1222 COVID-19 vaccine. The data were produced by immunoSEQ multiplex PCR, yet TCRdb's version contains in-frame clones alone and is incomplete. The sample has over 100,000 clones, approximately 90% seen once; the top ten hold 8.4%. The sample was peripheral blood, taken on day 0 of AZD1222 vaccination. The receptor set was obtained from an adult in good health.

The chain uses TRBV10-2 and TRBJ1-5; a possible D gene is TRBD1 (5 bases). The CDR3 spans 15 residues. V gave up 3 bases and J gave up 0 bases, with 9 bases separating them. CDR1 is WSHSY, CDR2 SAAADI, per germline. The CDR3 region has the DNA TGCGCCAGCAGTGACCTGACAGATAGCAATCAGCCCCAGCATTTT. This encodes CASSDLTDSNQPQHF.

This chain joins TRBV5-1 and TRBJ2-1; 8 positions match TRBD2. V dropped 0 bases and J dropped 0; count of bases not matched to a gene: 2. Germline-derived CDR1 and CDR2 are SGHRS and YFSETQ. The CDR3 extends over 16 amino acids. CDR3 bases: TGCGCCAGCAGCTTGGAGGCGGGAGGCTCCTACAATGAGCAGTTCTTC. This gives the protein CASSLEAGGSYNEQFF.

The chain carries TRBV11-2 and TRBJ1-5, with D unresolved. Trimming took off 5 bases at V and 2 bases at J, with 7 bases between the two ends. Germline CDR1 is SGHAT and CDR2 is FQNNGV. The CDR3 spans 13 residues. CDR3 residues: CASSNGGNQPQHF. CDR3 in DNA: TGTGCCAGCAGCAATGGGGGCAATCAGCCCCAGCATTTT.

The chain is built from TRBV19 and TRBJ2-7; D remains ambiguous. Germline CDR1 reads LNHDA; CDR2 reads SQIVND (reference sequence). V was trimmed by 5 bases and J by 5 bases, leaving 13 bases between them. The length of the CDR3 is 13 residues. CDR3 DNA: TGTGCCAGTAGTCCCGCGGCTGGCCACGAGCAGTACTTC. Protein product: CASSPAAGHEQYF.

This rearrangement joins TRBV9 to TRBJ2-5, with 14 bases lining up with TRBD2. Trimming took 4 bases from V and 4 from J; bases not matched to a gene: 6. The CDR3 is 16 amino acids. CDR1 is SGDLS and CDR2 is YYNGEE in the germline V gene. CDR3 in DNA: TGTGCCAGCAGCAAGGGACTAGCGGGGGTGACAGAGACCCAGTACTTC. It codes for CASSKGLAGVTETQYF.

The V gene is TRBV19, the J gene TRBJ2-2; 9 positions agree with TRBD2. The CDR3 contains 16 residues. Germline V CDR1 and CDR2: LNHDA, SQIVND (reference sequence). V was pared by 1 base and J by 5 bases, with 5 bases of the junction left unmatched. In nucleotides, the CDR3 is TGTGCCAGTAGTATAGCACTGGGACTAGCTACCGGGGAGCTGTTTTTT. As protein: CASSIALGLATGELFF.

The CDR3 spells CASSLFLGDTEAFF. DNA of the CDR3: TGTGCCAGCAGCCTATTCCTGGGGGACACTGAAGCTTTCTTT. The chain links TRBV11-2 to TRBJ1-1; D perhaps matches TRBD1 (5 bases). CDR1 and CDR2 (germline): SGHAT, FQNNGV. V lost 5 bases and J 3 bases, leaving 13 bases between the germline ends. This CDR3 is 14 amino acids long.

The J gene is TRBJ2-4, the V gene TRBV11-2; 8 nucleotides match TRBD2. The germline V gene encodes CDR1 SGHAT and CDR2 FQNNGV. After removal of 5 bases from V and 11 bases from J, the junction contained 11 bases not matched to a gene. This CDR3 is 14 amino acids long. This chain's CDR3 is CASSPTRGGYLQYF. In DNA, the CDR3 is TGTGCCAGCAGCCCCACTCGGGGGGGCTACCTTCAGTACTTC.

V usage is TRBV28 and J usage is TRBJ1-1; no clear D gene. Germline V lookup: CDR1 MDHEN, CDR2 SYDVKM. The V gene lost 3 bases and the J gene lost 3 bases, with 8 bases spanning the gap. This CDR3 comprises 13 residues. DNA for the CDR3: TGTGCCAGCAGTTTTCCAGCTTACACTGAAGCTTTCTTT. Residues: CASSFPAYTEAFF. Using reference TRBV28 and TRBJ1-1 for the parts outside the CDR3, the full variable domain is DVKVTQSSRYLVKRTGEKVFLECVQDMDHENMFWYRQDPGLGLRLIYFSYDVKMKEKGDIPEGYSVSREKKERFSLILESASTNQTSMYLCASSFPAYTEAFFGQGTRLTVV.

This clone was seen a single time. The chain recombines TRBV28 with TRBJ1-5; D may be TRBD1 (5 bases). Trimming took 2 bases from V and 5 from J, leaving 13 bases between them. The germline V gene encodes CDR1 MDHEN and CDR2 SYDVKM. The CDR3 loop spans 15 amino acids. The CDR3 loop reads CASSLIGQGDQPQHF. The CDR3 coding sequence is TGTGCCAGCAGTTTAATAGGGCAGGGCGATCAGCCCCAGCATTTT.

The rearrangement uses TRBV24-1 and TRBJ2-5; tentatively, D is TRBD2 (7 bases). Trimming left V 2 bases short and J 1 base short, with 16 bases between. The CDR3 totals 17 residues. The germline CDR1 and CDR2 sequences are KGHDR and SFDVKD. CDR3 in DNA: TGTGCCACCAGTGATTGGGGGGGGGCGACCCGCCAAGAGACCCAGTACTTC. It translates to CATSDWGGATRQETQYF.

This clone was recorded a few times. This chain links TRBV19 with TRBJ1-2; D might be TRBD1 (5 bases). The CDR3 extends over 12 amino acids. V dropped 6 bases and J dropped 7 bases, with 12 bases sitting between them. Germline V gene lookup returns CDR1 LNHDA and CDR2 SQIVND (reference sequence). CDR3 DNA: TGTGCCAGTAGGGCTCCAGGGTTTGGCTACACCTTC. Its protein product is CASRAPGFGYTF. The full variable domain, with the rest looked up from reference TRBV19 and TRBJ1-2, is DGGITQSPKYLFRKEGQNVTLSCEQNLNHDAMYWYRQDPGQGLRLIYYSQIVNDFQKGDIAEGYSVSREKKESFPLTVTSAQKNPTAFYLCASRAPGFGYTFGSGTRLTVV.

The CDR3 region is CASSPRRETEAFF. The CDR3 nucleotides are TGTGCCAGCAGCCCTCGCAGGGAGACTGAAGCTTTCTTT. V usage is TRBV27 and J usage is TRBJ1-1; TRBD1 might be the D (5 bases). The germline V and J ends were trimmed by 6 bases and 5 bases, with 13 bases remaining between them. Germline V CDR1 and CDR2: MNHEY, SMNVEV (reference sequence). CDR3 length: 13 residues.

This chain links TRBV11-2 with TRBJ1-1; D remains unclear. Deletions cut 7 bases from V and 0 bases from J, with 18 bases between. Germline V gene lookup returns CDR1 SGHAT and CDR2 FQNNGV. The CDR3 runs to 16 residues. CDR3 bases: TGTGCCAGCACCTCGATCCGAGGCCTAATGAACACTGAAGCTTTCTTT. Protein: CASTSIRGLMNTEAFF.

This clone was seen just once. The J gene is TRBJ1-1, the V gene TRBV5-1; weak D call: TRBD1 (5 bases). CDR3 length equals 15 residues. V dropped 4 bases and J dropped 1 base, with 14 bases sitting between them. From germline, CDR1 is SGHRS and CDR2 YFSETQ. The CDR3 DNA follows: TGCGCCAGCAGCACTCGAGACAGAGAGAACACTGAAGCTTTCTTT. This sequence encodes CASSTRDRENTEAFF.

The CDR3 DNA is TGTGCCAGCAGTGAAGCTGGAGGGCGGCCTGGAAACACCATATATTTT. Protein product: CASSEAGGRPGNTIYF. The rearrangement joins TRBV6-1 to TRBJ1-3; no reliable D call. The CDR3 totals 16 residues. The V gene's germline CDR1 is MNHNS and CDR2 SASEGT. V shed 0 bases and J shed 2 bases, with 11 bases lying between them.

The J gene is TRBJ2-2, the V gene TRBV29-1, with a weak D call TRBD2 (5 bases). The CDR3 covers 12 residues. Deletions cut 6 bases from V and 6 bases from J, with 11 bases between. CDR1 and CDR2 from the germline V gene are SQVTM and ANQGSEA. CDR3: CSVLGDSGELFF. The CDR3 DNA follows: TGCAGCGTACTCGGGGATTCCGGGGAGCTGTTTTTT.

With respect to this clone: A junction boundary mismatches the germline segment, possibly from a read error. The rearrangement joins TRBV7-7 to TRBJ2-1; 9 bases match TRBD2. The germline gives CDR1 SSHAT, CDR2 FNYEAQ (reference sequence). This CDR3 spans 16 amino acids. CDR3 residues: CASSLGVLAGINEQFF. The CDR3 DNA sequence: TGTGCTAGCAGCTTAGGGGTTCTAGCGGGGATTAATGAGCAGTTCTTC.

The gene calls are TRBV6-2 or TRBV6-3 and TRBJ2-1; TRBD2 aligns across 8 bases. With V trimmed by 4 bases and J by 5 bases, 16 bases remained unmatched. Germline V lookup: CDR1 MNHEY, CDR2 SVGEGT. CDR3 length: 18 residues. The CDR3 nucleotides read TGTGCCAGCAGTTTTTCTAGGACTAGCTGGGCGGGCAACAATGAGCAGTTCTTC. As protein: CASSFSRTSWAGNNEQFF.

The chain has TRBV18 and TRBJ1-5; the D is unclear. This CDR3 is 16 amino acids long. V was trimmed by 3 bases and J by 0 bases, leaving 12 bases between them. Looked up from germline, CDR1 is KGHSH and CDR2 is LQKENI. The chain's CDR3 is CASSPGRRNSNQPQHF. CDR3 nucleotide sequence: TGTGCCAGCTCACCGGGTAGGCGGAATAGCAATCAGCCCCAGCATTTT.

The count of this clone is one. The chain combines TRBV19 with TRBJ1-2; TRBD1 matches 8 bases. There are 16 residues in the CDR3. J gave up 9 bases and V 1 base, and 13 bases lay outside the gene matches. Germline-derived CDR1 and CDR2 are LNHDA and SQIVND (reference sequence). This chain's CDR3 is CASSIAGQGGPGSYTF. As DNA, the CDR3 is TGTGCCAGTAGTATAGCCGGACAGGGAGGCCCAGGAAGCTACACCTTC.

V gene TRBV10-3 combines with J gene TRBJ2-7; possibly TRBD2 for D (6 bases). CDR1 ENHRY and CDR2 SYGVKD come from the germline V gene. V lost 0 bases, J lost 2 bases, and 11 bases lay in between. This CDR3 spans 15 amino acids. The CDR3 loop is CAISESEGRAYEQYF. CDR3 in DNA: TGTGCCATCAGTGAGTCGGAGGGCAGGGCCTACGAGCAGTACTTC.

The chain carries TRBV7-2 and TRBJ1-6, with TRBD1 identical over 7 bases. The length of the CDR3 is 16 residues. The germline V gene encodes CDR1 SGHTA and CDR2 FQGNSA. J was trimmed by 10 bases and V by 5 bases; bases with no gene match: 14. CDR3 in DNA: TGTGCCAGCAGCCTAACAAAGGGGGCACGCTTATCACCCCTCCACTTT. Translation: CASSLTKGARLSPLHF.

This clone was counted only a few times. The chain has TRBV29-1 and TRBJ2-4; TRBD2 is a possible D gene (7 bases). V shed 2 bases and J shed 2 bases, with 13 bases lying between them. The CDR3 sequence is 15 residues long. CDR1 and CDR2 (germline): SQVTM, ANQGSEA. The CDR3 coding sequence is TGCAGCGTTGAATCTAGGGGGGGTTCCAAAAACATTCAGTACTTC. It translates to CSVESRGGSKNIQYF.

The rearrangement joins TRBV6-5 to TRBJ1-4, with D uncertain. Per the germline V gene, CDR1 is MNHEY and CDR2 is SVGAGI. Trimming removed 8 bases at V and 5 bases at J, with 15 bases between. The CDR3 has 14 residues. The DNA for the CDR3 is TGTGCCAGCGTGGAGAGAGCTTTAAATGAAAAACTGTTTTTT. Protein product: CASVERALNEKLFF.

This clone was observed once. CDR3 region: CASSIGGDEQFF. The CDR3 DNA reads as TGTGCCAGCAGTATAGGGGGAGATGAGCAGTTCTTC. The chain recombines TRBV9 with TRBJ2-1; maybe TRBD1 (6 bases). The germline V gene encodes CDR1 SGDLS and CDR2 YYNGEE. Between the trimmed V and J ends, which lost 5 bases and 8 bases, there was a span of 11 bases. The CDR3 consists of 12 residues.

This clone was seen once. The chain has TRBV3-1 (or the pseudogene TRBV3-2) and TRBJ1-3; the D is unclear. Germline V gives CDR1 LGHDT, CDR2 YNNKEL (reference sequence). V lost 1 base to trimming and J lost 0 bases, with 7 bases between them. The CDR3 covers 15 residues. CDR3 in amino acids: CASSQAGSSGNTIYF. The CDR3 DNA is TGTGCCAGCAGCCAAGCCGGGAGCTCTGGAAACACCATATATTTT.

This chain joins TRBV7-2 and TRBJ2-7, with D maybe TRBD2 (5 bases). The germline V gene has CDR1 SGHTA and CDR2 FQGNSA. V was shortened by 1 base and J by 3 bases, with 10 bases between the two germline ends. The CDR3 has 14 residues. CDR3 DNA: TGTGCCAGCAGCTTAGGGTACGGGGTCTACGAGCAGTACTTC. The encoded protein is CASSLGYGVYEQYF.

The V and J genes are TRBV7-8 and TRBJ1-1, with D unclear. The V end was cut by 1 base, the J end by 5 bases, with 11 bases between. From germline, CDR1 is SGHVS and CDR2 FQNEAQ. This CDR3 contains 14 residues. In nucleotides, the CDR3 is TGTGCCAGCAGCTTAGAAGGCATGGCAACTGAAGCTTTCTTT. This sequence encodes CASSLEGMATEAFF.